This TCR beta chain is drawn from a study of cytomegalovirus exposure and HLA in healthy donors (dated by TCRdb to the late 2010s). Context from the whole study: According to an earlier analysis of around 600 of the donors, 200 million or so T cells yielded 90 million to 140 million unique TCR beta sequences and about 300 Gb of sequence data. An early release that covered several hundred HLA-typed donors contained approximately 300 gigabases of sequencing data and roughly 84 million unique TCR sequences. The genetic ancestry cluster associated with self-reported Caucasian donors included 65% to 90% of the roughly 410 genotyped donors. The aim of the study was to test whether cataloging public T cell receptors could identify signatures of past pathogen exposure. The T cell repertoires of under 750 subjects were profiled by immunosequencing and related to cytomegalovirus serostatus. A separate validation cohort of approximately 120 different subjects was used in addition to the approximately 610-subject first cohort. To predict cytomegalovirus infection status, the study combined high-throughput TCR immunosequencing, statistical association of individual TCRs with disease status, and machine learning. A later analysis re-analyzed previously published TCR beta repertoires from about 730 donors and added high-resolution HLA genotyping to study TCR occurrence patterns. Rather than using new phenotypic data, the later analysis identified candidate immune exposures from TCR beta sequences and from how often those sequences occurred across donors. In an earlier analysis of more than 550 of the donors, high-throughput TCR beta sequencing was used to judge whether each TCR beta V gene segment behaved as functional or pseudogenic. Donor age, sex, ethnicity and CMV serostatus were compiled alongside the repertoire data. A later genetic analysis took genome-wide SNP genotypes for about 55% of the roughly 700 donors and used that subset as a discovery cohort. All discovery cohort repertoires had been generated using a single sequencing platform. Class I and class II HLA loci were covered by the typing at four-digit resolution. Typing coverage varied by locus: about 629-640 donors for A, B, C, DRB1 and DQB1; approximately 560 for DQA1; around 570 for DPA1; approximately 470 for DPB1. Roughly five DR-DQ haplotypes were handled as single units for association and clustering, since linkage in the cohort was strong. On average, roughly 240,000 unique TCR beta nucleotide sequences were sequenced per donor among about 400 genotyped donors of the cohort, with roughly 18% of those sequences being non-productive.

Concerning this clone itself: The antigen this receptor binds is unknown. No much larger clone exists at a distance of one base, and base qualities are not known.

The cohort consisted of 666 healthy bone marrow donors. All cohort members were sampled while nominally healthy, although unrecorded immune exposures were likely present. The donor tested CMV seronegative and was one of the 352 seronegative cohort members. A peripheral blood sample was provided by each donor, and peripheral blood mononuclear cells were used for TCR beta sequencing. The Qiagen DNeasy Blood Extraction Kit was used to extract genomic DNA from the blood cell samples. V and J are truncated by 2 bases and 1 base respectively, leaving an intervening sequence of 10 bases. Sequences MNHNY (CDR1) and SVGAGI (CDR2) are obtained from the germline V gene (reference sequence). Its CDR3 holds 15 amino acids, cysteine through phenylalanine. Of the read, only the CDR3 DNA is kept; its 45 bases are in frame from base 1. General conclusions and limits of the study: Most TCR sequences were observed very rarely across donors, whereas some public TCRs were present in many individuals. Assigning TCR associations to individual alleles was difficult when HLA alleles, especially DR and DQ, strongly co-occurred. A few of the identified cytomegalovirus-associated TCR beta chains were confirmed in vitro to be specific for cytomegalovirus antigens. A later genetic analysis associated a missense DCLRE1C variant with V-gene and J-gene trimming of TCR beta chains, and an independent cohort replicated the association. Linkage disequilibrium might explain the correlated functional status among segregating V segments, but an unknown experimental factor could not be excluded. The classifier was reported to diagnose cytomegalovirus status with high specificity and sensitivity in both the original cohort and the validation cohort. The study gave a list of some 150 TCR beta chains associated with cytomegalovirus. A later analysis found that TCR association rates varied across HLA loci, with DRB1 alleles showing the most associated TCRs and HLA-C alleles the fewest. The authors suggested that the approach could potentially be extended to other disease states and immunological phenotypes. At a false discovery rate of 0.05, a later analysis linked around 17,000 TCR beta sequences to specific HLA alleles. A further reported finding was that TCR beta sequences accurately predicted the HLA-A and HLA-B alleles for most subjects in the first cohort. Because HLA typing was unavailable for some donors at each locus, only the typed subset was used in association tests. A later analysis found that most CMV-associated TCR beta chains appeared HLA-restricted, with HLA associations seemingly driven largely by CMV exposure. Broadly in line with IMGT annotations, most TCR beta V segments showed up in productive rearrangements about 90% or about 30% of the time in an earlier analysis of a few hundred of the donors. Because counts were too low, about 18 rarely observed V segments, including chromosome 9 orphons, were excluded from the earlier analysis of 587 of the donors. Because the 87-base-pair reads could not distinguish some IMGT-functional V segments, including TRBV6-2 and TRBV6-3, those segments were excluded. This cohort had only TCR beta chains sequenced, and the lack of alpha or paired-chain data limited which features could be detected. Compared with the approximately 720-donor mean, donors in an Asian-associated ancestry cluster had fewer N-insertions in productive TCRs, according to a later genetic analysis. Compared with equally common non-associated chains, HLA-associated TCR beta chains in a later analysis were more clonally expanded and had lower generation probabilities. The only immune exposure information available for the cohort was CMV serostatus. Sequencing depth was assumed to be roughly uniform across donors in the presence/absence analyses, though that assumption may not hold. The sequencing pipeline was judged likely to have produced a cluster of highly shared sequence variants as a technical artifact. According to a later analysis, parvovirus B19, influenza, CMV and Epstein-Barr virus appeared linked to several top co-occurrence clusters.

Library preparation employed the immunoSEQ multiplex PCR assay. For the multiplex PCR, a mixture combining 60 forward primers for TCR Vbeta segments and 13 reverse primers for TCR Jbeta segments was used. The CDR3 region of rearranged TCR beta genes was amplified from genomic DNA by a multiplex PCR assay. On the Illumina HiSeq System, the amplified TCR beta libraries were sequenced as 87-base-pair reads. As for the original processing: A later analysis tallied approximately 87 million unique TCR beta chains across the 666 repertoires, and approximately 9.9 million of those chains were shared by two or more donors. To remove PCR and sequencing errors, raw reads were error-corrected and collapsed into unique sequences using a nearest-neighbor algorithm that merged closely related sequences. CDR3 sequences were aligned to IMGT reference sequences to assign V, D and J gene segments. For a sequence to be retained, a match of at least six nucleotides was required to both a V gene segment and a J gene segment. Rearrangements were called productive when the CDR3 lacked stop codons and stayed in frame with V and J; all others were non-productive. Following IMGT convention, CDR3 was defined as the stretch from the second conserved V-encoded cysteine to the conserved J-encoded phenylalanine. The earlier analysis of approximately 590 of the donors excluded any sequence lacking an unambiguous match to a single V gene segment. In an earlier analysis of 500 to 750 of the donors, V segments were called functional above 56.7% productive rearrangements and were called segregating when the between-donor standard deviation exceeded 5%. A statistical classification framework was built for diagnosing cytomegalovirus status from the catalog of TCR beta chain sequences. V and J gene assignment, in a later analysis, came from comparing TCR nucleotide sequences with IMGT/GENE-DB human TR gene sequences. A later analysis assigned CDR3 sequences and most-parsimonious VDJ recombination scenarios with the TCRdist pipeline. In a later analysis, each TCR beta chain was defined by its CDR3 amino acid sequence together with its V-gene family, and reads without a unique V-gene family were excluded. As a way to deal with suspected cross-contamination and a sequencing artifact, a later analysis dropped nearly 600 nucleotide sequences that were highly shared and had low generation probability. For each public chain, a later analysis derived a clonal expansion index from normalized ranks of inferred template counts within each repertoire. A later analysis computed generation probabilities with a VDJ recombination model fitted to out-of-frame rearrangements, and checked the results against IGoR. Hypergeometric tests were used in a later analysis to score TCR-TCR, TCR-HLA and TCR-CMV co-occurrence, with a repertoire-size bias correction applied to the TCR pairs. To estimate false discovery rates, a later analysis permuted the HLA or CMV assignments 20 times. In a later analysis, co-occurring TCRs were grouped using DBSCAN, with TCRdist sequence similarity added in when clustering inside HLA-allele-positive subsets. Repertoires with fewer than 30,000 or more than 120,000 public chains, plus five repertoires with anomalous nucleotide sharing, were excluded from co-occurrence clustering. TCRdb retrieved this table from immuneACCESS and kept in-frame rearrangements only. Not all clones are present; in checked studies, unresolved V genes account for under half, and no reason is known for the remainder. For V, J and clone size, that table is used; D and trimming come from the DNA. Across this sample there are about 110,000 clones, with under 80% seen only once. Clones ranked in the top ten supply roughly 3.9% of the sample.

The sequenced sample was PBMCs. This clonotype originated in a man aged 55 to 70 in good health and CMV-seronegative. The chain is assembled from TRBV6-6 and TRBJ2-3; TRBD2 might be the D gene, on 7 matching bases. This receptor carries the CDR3 CASSYGGAGTDTQYF. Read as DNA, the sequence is TGTGCCAGCAGTTACGGGGGGGCCGGCACAGATACGCAGTATTTT.